The source of this T cell receptor beta chain is a study of human T cells and chemical hapten exposure. Study at large: DPC at 2% was the sensitizing agent, placed on roughly 2 cm by roughly 2 cm of upper inner arm skin. In the roughly 24-week study, patients were dosed weekly with diphenylcyclopropenone on the scalp throughout. The patients were mostly female; they had alopecia areata, totalis or universalis.

There are many counts of this clonotype. MiXCR, applied by TCRdb to the RACE reads, yields one record per CDR3 protein. The top ten clones hold roughly 2.3% of a sample with 55,000 to 75,000 distinct CDR3 sequences, roughly an eighth of them seen once. The sample's time point: patch test 3, about 24 weeks after DPC sensitization. The treatment here: therapeutic diphenylcyclopropenone sensitization with weekly scalp DPC. The authors extracted total RNA from unfractionated whole blood. The germline gives CDR1 LNHDA, CDR2 SQIVND (reference sequence). The CDR3 totals 20 residues. Trimming pared 1 base from V and 0 bases from J, leaving 21 bases between.

The chain uses TRBV19 and TRBJ2-2; D is unclear. Source: whole blood, taken in connection with sensitization to the hapten diphenylcyclopropenone (DPC). The source of this sequence is a man in his thirties or forties with alopecia areata. Some clones in this sample may be carry-over from other donors' samples. Here the CDR3 DNA reads TGTGCCAGTAGTATAGGGTCGATCGCCATTATATTTACGAACACCGGGGAGCTGTTTTTT. It specifies CASSIGSIAIIFTNTGELFF.